The 8 T cell receptor beta chains in this list originate from one sample, sequenced in a study of regulatory T cells in long-lasting Graves disease. Arm-PCR with iRepertoire HTBI primers amplified the CDR3 regions for these TCR beta libraries. TCRdb called the multiplex PCR reads again in MiXCR, with one record for every CDR3 protein. The sample carries just over 600,000 distinct CDR3 sequences, approximately 15% recorded once. Regarding time point: newly diagnosed GD, antithyroid drugs for less than 3 months. PBMCs provided the RNA from which the TCR library was made. The sample also formed part of further work on T cells in Graves' hyperthyroidism and ophthalmopathy.

The sample here was peripheral blood mononuclear cells (PBMCs), taken at new diagnosis, from a patient treated with antithyroid drugs. These TCRs come from a young woman with Graves disease.

The chain employs TRBV9 and TRBJ1-3, with a weak D call TRBD1 (5 bases). Germline V gene data show CDR1 as SGDLS and CDR2 as YYNGEE. The CDR3 spans 13 residues. The V end lost 4 bases, the J end lost 10 bases, and 15 bases lay between the germline ends. Here the CDR3 reads CASSIARGDTIYF. CDR3 DNA sequence: TGTGCCAGCAGCATCGCGAGAGGGGATACCATATATTTT. Complete variable domain (other parts from reference TRBV9 and TRBJ1-3): DSGVTQTPKHLITATGQRVTLRCSPRSGDLSVYWYQQSLDQGLQFLIQYYNGEERAKGNILERFSAQQFPDLHSELNLSSLELGDSALYFCASSIARGDTIYFGEGSWLTVV.

This chain's CDR3 is CASSATSGSFDEQFF. DNA of the CDR3: TGTGCCAGCAGCGCTACTAGCGGGAGTTTCGATGAGCAGTTCTTC. The chain employs TRBV6-4 and TRBJ2-1; 11 positions agree with TRBD2. J gave up 8 bases and V 6 bases, and 9 bases lay outside the gene matches. The CDR3 is 15 amino acids. Germline values: CDR1 MRHNA, CDR2 SNTAGT.

In its sample, this clonotype was seen many times. This chain links TRBV28 with TRBJ2-3; TRBD1 agrees at 8 bases. After removal of 4 bases from V and 5 bases from J, the junction contained 11 bases not matched to a gene. The germline gives CDR1 MDHEN, CDR2 SYDVKM. The CDR3 has 16 amino acids. CDR3 region: CASSSLRGLWEDTQYF. In nucleotides, the CDR3 is TGTGCCAGCAGTTCCCTCAGGGGGCTTTGGGAAGATACGCAGTATTTT.

The chain employs TRBV28 and TRBJ2-7; 8 bases fit TRBD2. The V gene end was trimmed by 3 bases and the J gene end by 3 bases; junction bases not matched to a gene: 7. Germline CDR1 reads MDHEN; CDR2 reads SYDVKM. This CDR3 is built from 15 residues. CDR3 bases: TGTGCCAGCAGTTTGTGGCGGGAGGTCCTCTACGAGCAGTACTTC. It yields the protein CASSLWREVLYEQYF.

In this sample, this clonotype turned up many times. The chain recombines TRBV30 with TRBJ1-2, with no clear D. The CDR3 runs 13 residues. Germline V gives CDR1 GTSNPN, CDR2 SVGIG (reference sequence). Trimming took off 7 bases at V and 6 bases at J, with 18 bases between the two ends. This CDR3 reads CALHIPGRDGYTF. CDR3 DNA: TGTGCCTTACATATCCCGGGCCGGGATGGCTACACCTTC. The whole variable domain, filled in from reference TRBV30 and TRBJ1-2, reads SQTIHQWPATLVQPVGSPLSLECTVEGTSNPNLYWYRQAAGRGLQLLFYSVGIGQISSEVPQNLSASRPQDRQFILSSKKLLLSDSGFYLCALHIPGRDGYTFGSGTRLTVV.

The chain employs TRBV7-3 and TRBJ2-1; D remains unclear. The CDR3 is made up of 16 amino acids. V gave up 3 bases and J gave up 0 bases, with 12 bases separating them. The V gene's germline CDR1 is SGHTA and CDR2 FQGTGA. The CDR3 region is CASSLVATSSYNEQFF. CDR3 nucleotides: TGTGCCAGCAGCTTGGTGGCGACAAGCTCCTACAATGAGCAGTTCTTC.

This clonotype came up many times. The V gene is TRBV20-1, the J gene TRBJ1-1; the match to TRBD1 covers 11 bases. V was clipped by 2 bases and J by 3 bases; unmatched bases: 14. CDR3 length: 18 amino acids. The germline gives CDR1 DFQATT, CDR2 SNEGSKA (reference sequence). In DNA, the CDR3 is TGCAGTGCTAGACATGGACAGGGGGCCGTAAACGGGTACACTGAAGCTTTCTTT. Translated, it gives CSARHGQGAVNGYTEAFF.

The chain is built from TRBV6-1 and TRBJ1-1; TRBD1 might be the D (5 bases). This CDR3 region has 13 residues. Deletions cut 3 bases from V and 10 bases from J, with 15 bases between. CDR1 is MNHNS, CDR2 SASEGT, per germline. The CDR3 DNA follows: TGTGCCAGCAGTGATAGGCAGGGACTCGTAGCTTTCTTT. Its translation: CASSDRQGLVAFF.